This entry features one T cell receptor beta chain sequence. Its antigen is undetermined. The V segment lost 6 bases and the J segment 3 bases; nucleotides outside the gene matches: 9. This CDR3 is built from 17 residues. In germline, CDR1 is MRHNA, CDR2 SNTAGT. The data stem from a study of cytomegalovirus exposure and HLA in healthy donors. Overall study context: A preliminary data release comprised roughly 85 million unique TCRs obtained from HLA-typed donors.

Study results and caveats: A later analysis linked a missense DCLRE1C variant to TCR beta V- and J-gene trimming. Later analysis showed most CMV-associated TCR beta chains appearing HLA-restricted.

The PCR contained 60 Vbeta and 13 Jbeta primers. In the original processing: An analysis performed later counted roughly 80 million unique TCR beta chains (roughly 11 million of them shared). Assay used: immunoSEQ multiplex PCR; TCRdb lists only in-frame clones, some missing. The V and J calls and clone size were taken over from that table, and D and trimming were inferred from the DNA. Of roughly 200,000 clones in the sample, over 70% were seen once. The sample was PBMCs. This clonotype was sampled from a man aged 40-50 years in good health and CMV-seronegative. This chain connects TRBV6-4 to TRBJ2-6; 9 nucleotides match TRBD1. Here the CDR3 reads CASSRDRETGGANVLTF. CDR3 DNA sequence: TGTGCCAGCAGCCGGGACAGGGAAACCGGTGGGGCCAACGTCCTGACTTTC.